This T cell receptor beta chain emerged from a study of blood T cell repertoires in COVID-19. On the study more broadly: The cDNA or gDNA used as material had been derived from T cells, B-cell-depleted T cells, or PBMCs.

Per the original data handling: Estimates of nucleated cell counts were drawn from the amplification of reference gene primers. The table came from immunoSEQ multiplex PCR; TCRdb's copy has only in-frame clones and leaves some out. The DNA was the basis for D and trimming; V, J and clone size are from that table. Of some 80,000 clones in the sample, 85% to 90% were seen once. The germline V gene has CDR1 SGHAT and CDR2 FQNNGV. The CDR3 sequence is 14 residues long. V dropped 5 bases and J dropped 4; count of bases not matched to a gene: 3. The chain recombines TRBV11-2 with TRBJ1-1; TRBD1 agrees at 11 bases. The sequenced sample consisted of peripheral blood. The clonotype was recovered from a woman aged 80 or over in a cohort sampled during active or convalescent COVID-19. The CDR3 reads CASSMDRGLTEAFF. The CDR3 bases are TGTGCCAGCAGCATGGACAGGGGGCTCACTGAAGCTTTCTTT.